This T cell receptor (beta chain) was profiled in a study of human thymus T cells. Notes on the study in general: Related research described strongly overlapping thymic repertoires in unrelated people. It looked as if thymic and blood repertoires used V and J genes in a biased way.

Remarks on this clone: Its antigen remains unknown.

Trimming cost V 0 bases and J 2 bases; bases outside gene matches: 6. The germline CDR1 and CDR2 sequences are SGHRS and YFSETQ. CDR3 length: 16 residues. Resections obtained during corrective heart surgery supplied the thymus tissue. Donation was from healthy Finnish infants who were having corrective surgery that addressed congenital heart defects. Assay: immunoSEQ multiplex PCR; the TCRdb copy retains only in-frame clones and omits some. The table has around 70,000 clones, 95% seen once; the top ten hold around 0.03%. This TCR was sampled from a girl less than two years old with a congenital heart defect but otherwise immunologically healthy. The rearrangement uses TRBV5-1 and TRBJ2-5; 8 bases agree with TRBD2. The specimen was thymus tissue. CDR3 sequence: CASSLGLAGFQETQYF. The CDR3 nucleotides read TGCGCCAGCAGCTTGGGGCTAGCGGGTTTTCAAGAGACCCAGTACTTC.